This T cell receptor (beta chain) was sequenced during a study of blood T cell repertoires in COVID-19. This CDR3 contains 13 residues. V lost 8 bases to trimming and J lost 0 bases, with 10 bases between them. Germline loops: CDR1 MNHNY, CDR2 SVGAGI (reference sequence). In the study's own analysis: Amplifying reference gene primers gave estimates of nucleated cell counts. Assay: immunoSEQ multiplex PCR; the TCRdb copy retains only in-frame clones and omits some. From that table come the V and J calls and clone size; the DNA was used to work out D and trimming. The table lists some 130,000 clones, roughly 91% of them singletons.

The sample comprised peripheral blood. The clonotype comes from a man in his fifties or sixties with COVID-19, enrolled during active disease. The chain combines TRBV6-6 with TRBJ1-1; no definite D call. CDR3 loop: CASREDLNTEAFF. The CDR3 DNA reads as TGTGCCAGCCGCGAAGATCTGAACACTGAAGCTTTCTTT.